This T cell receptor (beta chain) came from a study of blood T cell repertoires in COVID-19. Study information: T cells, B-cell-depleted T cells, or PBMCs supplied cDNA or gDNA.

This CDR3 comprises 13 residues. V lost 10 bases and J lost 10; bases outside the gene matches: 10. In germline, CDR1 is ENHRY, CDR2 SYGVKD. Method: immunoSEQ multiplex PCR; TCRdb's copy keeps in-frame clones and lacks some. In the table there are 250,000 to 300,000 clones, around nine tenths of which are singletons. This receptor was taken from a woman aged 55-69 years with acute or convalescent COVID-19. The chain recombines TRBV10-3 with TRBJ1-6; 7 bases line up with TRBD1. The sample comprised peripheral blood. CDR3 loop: CATHRGVGSPLHF. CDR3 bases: TGTGCCACTCACAGGGGTGTCGGGTCACCCCTCCACTTT.